One and the same sample provided the 2 T cell receptor beta chains below, sequenced in a study of blood T cells in healthy people across ages. Primers used in a second PCR of about 7 to 12 cycles were a sample-barcoded 5' primer and a J-beta primer mix. In TCRdb, the 5' RACE reads were re-called with MiXCR into one record per CDR3 protein. The sample lists 1.5 million to 2 million distinct CDR3 sequences, 28% seen once, with 7.7% in the top ten. The specimen sequenced was blood. These receptors originate from a woman aged 25-40 years in good health.

The sample holds a few counts of this clonotype. This rearrangement joins TRBV25-1 to TRBJ2-4, with 10 bases lining up with TRBD2. Unmatched junction bases numbered 5, after V lost 4 bases and J lost 8 bases. This CDR3 has 14 residues. From germline, CDR1 is MGHDK and CDR2 SYGVNS. The CDR3 loop is CASSVNSGRYIQYF. CDR3 bases: TGTGCCAGCAGTGTAAATAGCGGGAGGTACATTCAGTACTTC.

Concerning this clonotype: The junction departs from the called germline gene at one end, perhaps through a read error. V usage is TRBV28 and J usage is TRBJ1-2; 7 bases agree with TRBD1. Germline V gives CDR1 MDHEN, CDR2 SYDVKM. The CDR3 loop spans 15 amino acids. The CDR3 loop reads CVSTLDRVGDYGYTF. CDR3 DNA: TGTGTCAGCACCCTAGACAGGGTAGGGGACTATGGCTACACCTTC.